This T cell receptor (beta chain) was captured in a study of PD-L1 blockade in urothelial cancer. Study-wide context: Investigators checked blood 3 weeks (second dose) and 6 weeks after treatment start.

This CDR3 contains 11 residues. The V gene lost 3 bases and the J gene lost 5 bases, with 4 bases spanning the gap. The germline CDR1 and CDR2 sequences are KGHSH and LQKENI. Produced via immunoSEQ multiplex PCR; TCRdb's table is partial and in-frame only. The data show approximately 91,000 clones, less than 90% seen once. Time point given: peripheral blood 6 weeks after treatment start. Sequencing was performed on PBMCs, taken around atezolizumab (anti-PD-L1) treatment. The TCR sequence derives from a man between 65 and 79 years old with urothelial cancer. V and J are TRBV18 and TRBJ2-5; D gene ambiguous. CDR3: CASSPAETQYF. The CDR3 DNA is TGTGCCAGCTCACCCGCGGAGACCCAGTACTTC.